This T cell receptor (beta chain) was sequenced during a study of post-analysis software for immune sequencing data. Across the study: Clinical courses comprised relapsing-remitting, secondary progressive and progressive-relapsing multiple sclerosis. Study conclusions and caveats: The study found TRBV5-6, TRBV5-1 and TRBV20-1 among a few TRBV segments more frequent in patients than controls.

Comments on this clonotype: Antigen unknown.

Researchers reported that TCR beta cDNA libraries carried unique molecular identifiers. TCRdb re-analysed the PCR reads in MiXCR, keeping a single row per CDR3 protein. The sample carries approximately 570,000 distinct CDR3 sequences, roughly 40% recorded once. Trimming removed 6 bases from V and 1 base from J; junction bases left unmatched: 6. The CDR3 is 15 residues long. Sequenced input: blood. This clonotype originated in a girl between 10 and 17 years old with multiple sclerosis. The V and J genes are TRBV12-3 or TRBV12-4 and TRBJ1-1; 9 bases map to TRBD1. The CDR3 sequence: CASRDQDRGNTEAFF. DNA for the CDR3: TGTGCCAGCAGGGATCAGGACAGGGGGAACACTGAAGCTTTCTTT.